What follows are 24 T cell receptor beta chains derived from one specimen sequenced in a study of blood T cell repertoires in COVID-19. Sequencing was performed with immunoSEQ multiplex PCR; in TCRdb, only in-frame clones are kept and a portion is missing. Found here are 50,000 to 55,000 clones, around 88% of them singletons; the top ten hold just under 25%. What was sequenced was peripheral blood. Source of these receptors: a woman older than 75 with acute or convalescent COVID-19.

This chain links TRBV2 with TRBJ2-7; TRBD2 aligns across 11 bases. The J segment lost 6 bases and the V segment lost 6 bases, leaving 4 bases of the junction unmatched. Germline lookup yields CDR1 SNHLY and CDR2 FYNNEI. There are 13 residues in the CDR3. For the CDR3, the DNA is TGTGCCAGCAGCGGGACTAGCGGCATCGAGCAGTACGTC. Its translation: CASSGTSGIEQYV.

The chain combines TRBV7-2 with TRBJ2-7; a possible D gene is TRBD1 (5 bases). This CDR3 spans 14 amino acids. Germline CDR1 reads SGHTA; CDR2 reads FQGNSA. The V gene lost 6 bases and the J gene lost 3 bases, with 15 bases spanning the gap. CDR3 loop: CASRPTGGYYEQYF. DNA of the CDR3: TGTGCCAGCAGACCTACAGGCGGATACTACGAGCAGTACTTC.

This CDR3 reads CASNQGGVNTEAFF. CDR3 nucleotide sequence: TGTGCCAGCAACCAGGGGGGAGTGAACACTGAAGCTTTCTTT. The chain employs TRBV11-3 and TRBJ1-1; 7 bases line up with TRBD1. Looked up from germline, CDR1 is SGHNT and CDR2 is YENEEA. The trim removed 7 bases at V and 0 bases at J, leaving 5 bases unmatched. The CDR3 is made up of 14 amino acids.

The chain has TRBV27 and TRBJ1-5, with D possibly being TRBD1 (6 bases). V was trimmed by 6 bases and J by 0 bases, leaving 9 bases between them. Germline V gene sequence: CDR1 MNHEY, CDR2 SMNVEV (reference sequence). This CDR3 has 14 amino acids. The CDR3 bases are TGTGCCAGCAGACAGGGATCTAGCAATCAGCCCCAGCATTTT. Translated, it gives CASRQGSSNQPQHF.

DNA of the CDR3: TGTGCCAGCAGTATAACAGGGGGCGCGTCCTATGGCTACACCTTC. Protein sequence: CASSITGGASYGYTF. The genes are TRBV28 and TRBJ1-2; TRBD1 agrees at 9 bases. Trimming cost V 5 bases and J 4 bases; bases outside gene matches: 8. Germline V gene data show CDR1 as MDHEN and CDR2 as SYDVKM. CDR3 length equals 15 residues.

This rearrangement joins TRBV4-1 to TRBJ2-1; TRBD2 agrees at 7 bases. Germline CDR1 MGHRA, CDR2 YSYEKL. V lost 4 bases to trimming and J lost 2 bases; unmatched junction nucleotides: 2. The CDR3 sequence is 14 residues long. The CDR3 reads CASSPSGTYNEQFF. CDR3 coding DNA: TGCGCCAGCAGCCCTAGCGGAACCTACAATGAGCAGTTCTTC.

The J gene is TRBJ2-5, the V gene TRBV7-9; TRBD2 matches 14 bases. The J segment lost 1 base and the V segment lost 5 bases, leaving 3 bases of the junction unmatched. The CDR3 sequence is 16 residues long. Germline V lookup: CDR1 SEHNR, CDR2 FQNEAQ (reference sequence). The CDR3 DNA reads TGTGCCAGCAGCCTGACTAGCGGGAGGGTCCAAGAGACCCAGTACTTC. Encoded protein: CASSLTSGRVQETQYF.

This chain connects TRBV2 to TRBJ2-2; D gene uncertain. The V and J ends lost 5 bases and 0 bases respectively, with 10 bases between them. CDR1 and CDR2 (germline): SNHLY, FYNNEI. CDR3 length equals 15 residues. The CDR3 DNA sequence: TGTGCCAGCAGTTCCGGGTCCCCGAACACCGGGGAGCTGTTTTTT. Its protein is CASSSGSPNTGELFF.

This chain links TRBV7-2 with TRBJ2-7, with D maybe TRBD2 (7 bases). V was cut by 4 bases and J by 8 bases, with 15 bases left in between. The CDR3 has 13 amino acids. Germline assignment: CDR1 SGHTA and CDR2 FQGNSA. The CDR3: CASSSRGGQKQYV. CDR3 bases: TGTGCCAGCAGCTCCAGGGGAGGGCAAAAGCAGTACGTC.

The chain is built from TRBV6-1 and TRBJ2-2; D gene uncertain. Trimming took 1 base from V and 7 from J, leaving 13 bases between them. The CDR3 extends over 15 amino acids. Germline CDR1 reads MNHNS; CDR2 reads SASEGT. CDR3: CASSEGARIHGELFF. CDR3 sequence (DNA): TGTGCCAGCAGTGAAGGGGCCAGAATCCACGGGGAGCTGTTTTTT.

The CDR3 is CASKRDYNEQFF. Here the CDR3 DNA reads TGTGCCAGCAAGCGGGACTACAATGAGCAGTTCTTC. The J gene is TRBJ2-1, the V gene TRBV2, with 7 bases that match TRBD2. CDR1 and CDR2 from the germline V gene are SNHLY and FYNNEI. V was clipped by 7 bases and J by 3 bases; unmatched bases: 0. The CDR3 loop spans 12 amino acids. The entire variable domain, with the rest obtained from reference TRBV2 and TRBJ2-1, is as follows: EPEVTQTPSHQVTQMGQEVILRCVPISNHLYFYWYRQILGQKVEFLVSFYNNEISEKSEIFDDQFSVERPDGSNFTLKIRSTKLEDSAMYFCASKRDYNEQFFGPGTRLTVL.

V gene TRBV6-2 or TRBV6-3 combines with J gene TRBJ1-2; 7 nucleotides agree with TRBD1. The germline V gene encodes CDR1 MNHEY and CDR2 SVGEGT. The V segment lost 6 bases and the J segment 7 bases; nucleotides outside the gene matches: 8. The CDR3 spans 13 residues. The CDR3 DNA reads TGTGCCAGCAGCCAACAGGGGATTGGTGGCTACACCTTC. It is translated as CASSQQGIGGYTF.

The chain recombines TRBV3-1 (or the pseudogene TRBV3-2) with TRBJ1-1, with 9 bases identical to TRBD1. This CDR3 is 15 amino acids long. After removal of 1 base from V and 9 bases from J, the junction contained 9 bases not matched to a gene. From germline, CDR1 is LGHDT and CDR2 YNNKEL (reference sequence). The CDR3 bases are TGTGCCAGCAGCCAAGGTCCCGGGACAGGGCCGCAAGCTTTCTTT. It yields the protein CASSQGPGTGPQAFF.

The chain recombines TRBV29-1 with TRBJ1-1, with a possible D match to TRBD1 (5 bases). V was shortened by 6 bases and J by 7 bases, with 12 bases between the two germline ends. CDR3 size: 11 residues. Germline CDR1 SQVTM, CDR2 ANQGSEA. Here the CDR3 DNA reads TGCAGCGTCGACGCAGGGATTGAAGCTTTCTTT. Encoded protein: CSVDAGIEAFF. The full variable domain, completed using reference TRBV29-1 and TRBJ1-1, is SAVISQKPSRDICQRGTSLTIQCQVDSQVTMMFWYRQQPGQSLTLIATANQGSEATYESGFVIDKFPISRPNLTFSTLTVSNMSPEDSSIYLCSVDAGIEAFFGQGTRLTVV.

The chain links TRBV7-8 to TRBJ2-3, with TRBD2 identical over 9 bases. Per the germline V gene, CDR1 is SGHVS and CDR2 is FQNEAQ. The CDR3 covers 16 residues. The V and J ends lost 5 bases and 2 bases, in that order; junction bases with no gene match: 8. CDR3 DNA sequence: TGTGCCAGCAGCCTGGGGACTAGCAGTAACACAGATACGCAGTATTTT. Its translation: CASSLGTSSNTDTQYF.

Only one count was recorded for this clone. The rearrangement joins TRBV11-2 to TRBJ2-5; the match to TRBD2 covers 9 bases. The CDR3 is 17 amino acids. With V trimmed by 1 base and J by 5 bases, 11 bases remained unmatched. Per the germline V gene, CDR1 is SGHAT and CDR2 is FQNNGV. The CDR3 bases are TGTGCCAGCAGCTTAGTTTCTCGCGGGGGGGCCTCGGAGACCCAGTACTTC. Translation: CASSLVSRGGASETQYF.

This clone was seen a handful of times. The chain links TRBV9 to TRBJ2-3, with a tentative D call TRBD2 (5 bases). The CDR3 has 16 residues. Germline lookup yields CDR1 SGDLS and CDR2 YYNGEE. V was clipped by 0 bases and J by 4 bases, with 15 bases between them. For the CDR3, the DNA is TGTGCCAGCAGCGTAGGCTTGGGAGTAGGAGCAGATACGCAGTATTTT. Its protein product is CASSVGLGVGADTQYF.

The chain employs TRBV5-3 and TRBJ2-5; 8 bases map to TRBD2. TRBV5-3 is classed as an ORF, of uncertain function. The CDR3 contains 14 residues. V dropped 1 base and J dropped 5; count of bases not matched to a gene: 4. CDR3 sequence reads: CARSLLGTRETQYF. CDR3 bases: TGTGCCAGAAGCTTGTTAGGGACTAGGGAGACCCAGTACTTC.

The V and J genes are TRBV11-3 and TRBJ1-1; 9 bases match TRBD1. Germline-derived CDR1 and CDR2 are SGHNT and YENEEA. The CDR3 runs to 16 residues. V gave up 4 bases and J gave up 1 base; unmatched junction bases: 7. CDR3 in amino acids: CASSSRMGQGNTEAFF. CDR3 nucleotide sequence: TGTGCCAGCAGCTCCCGTATGGGACAGGGGAACACTGAAGCTTTCTTT.

The chain carries TRBV5-6 and TRBJ2-5; TRBD1 matches at 7 bases. From germline, CDR1 is SGHDT and CDR2 YYEEEE. The V gene end was trimmed by 3 bases and the J gene end by 5 bases; junction bases not matched to a gene: 7. This CDR3 is 14 amino acids long. The CDR3 nucleotides read TGTGCCAGCAGCTCTGACAGGGTGGGCGAGACCCAGTACTTC. Its protein is CASSSDRVGETQYF.

The chain is built from TRBV4-1 and TRBJ1-1; maybe TRBD1 (5 bases). CDR1 is MGHRA and CDR2 is YSYEKL in the germline V gene. The CDR3 has 15 amino acids. V lost 2 bases, J lost 3 bases, and 13 bases lay in between. CDR3 DNA sequence: TGCGCCAGCAGCCAACACGGGGGAGGGGACACTGAAGCTTTCTTT. This encodes CASSQHGGGDTEAFF.

The V call is TRBV19, the J call TRBJ1-4; D is uncertain. The V end was cut by 8 bases, the J end by 7 bases, with 14 bases between. CDR3 size: 13 residues. Per germline, CDR1 LNHDA and CDR2 SQIVND (reference sequence). The CDR3 reads CASGRPSAEKLFF. In DNA form, the CDR3 reads TGTGCCAGTGGGAGACCCTCGGCTGAAAAACTGTTTTTT.

The CDR3 reads CASSLGPGGYEQYV. The CDR3 DNA follows: TGTGCCAGCAGCTTGGGGCCAGGGGGCTACGAGCAGTACGTC. The chain combines TRBV5-6 with TRBJ2-7; 7 bases map to TRBD1. Germline V gene lookup returns CDR1 SGHDT and CDR2 YYEEEE. V was pared by 0 bases and J by 3 bases, with 3 bases of the junction left unmatched. The CDR3 is made up of 14 amino acids.

The chain carries TRBV6-2 or TRBV6-3 and TRBJ2-1, with 9 bases that match TRBD2. CDR3 length: 15 amino acids. Germline CDR1 reads MNHEY; CDR2 reads SVGEGT. Unmatched junction bases numbered 6, after V lost 2 bases and J lost 7 bases. Written as DNA, the CDR3 is TGTGCCAGCAGTTACGGCGGGGGGGCTGGAAATGAGCAGTTCTTC. It is translated as CASSYGGGAGNEQFF.